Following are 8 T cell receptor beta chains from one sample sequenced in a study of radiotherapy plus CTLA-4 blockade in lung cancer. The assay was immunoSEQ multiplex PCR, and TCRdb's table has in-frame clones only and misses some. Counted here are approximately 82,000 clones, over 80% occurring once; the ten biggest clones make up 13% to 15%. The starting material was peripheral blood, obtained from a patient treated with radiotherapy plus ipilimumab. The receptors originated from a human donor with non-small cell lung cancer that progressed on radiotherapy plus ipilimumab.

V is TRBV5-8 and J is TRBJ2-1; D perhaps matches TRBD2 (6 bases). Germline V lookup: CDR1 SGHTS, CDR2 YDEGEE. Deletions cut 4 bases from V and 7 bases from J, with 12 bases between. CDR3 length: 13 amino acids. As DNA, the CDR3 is TGTGCCAGCAGCGGGGACTTAAGGAATGAGCAGTTCTTC. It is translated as CASSGDLRNEQFF. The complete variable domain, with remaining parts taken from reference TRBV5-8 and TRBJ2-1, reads EAGVTQSPTHLIKTRGQQATLRCSPISGHTSVYWYQQALGLGLQFLLWYDEGEERNRGNFPPRFSGRQFPNYSSELNVNALELEDSALYLCASSGDLRNEQFFGPGTRLTVL.

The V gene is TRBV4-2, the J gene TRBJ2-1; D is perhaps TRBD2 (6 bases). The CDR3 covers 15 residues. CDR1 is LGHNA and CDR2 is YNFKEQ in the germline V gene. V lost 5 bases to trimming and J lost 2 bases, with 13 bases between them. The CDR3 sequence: CASSGKERAYNEQFF. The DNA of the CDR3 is TGTGCCAGCAGCGGCAAGGAGCGGGCCTACAATGAGCAGTTCTTC.

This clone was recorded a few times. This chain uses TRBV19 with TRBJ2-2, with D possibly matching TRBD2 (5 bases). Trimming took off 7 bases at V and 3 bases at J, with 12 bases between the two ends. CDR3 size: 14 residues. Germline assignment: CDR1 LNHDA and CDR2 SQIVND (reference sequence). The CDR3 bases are TGTGCCAGTATGAGACTATCGCACACCGGGGAGCTGTTTTTT. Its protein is CASMRLSHTGELFF.

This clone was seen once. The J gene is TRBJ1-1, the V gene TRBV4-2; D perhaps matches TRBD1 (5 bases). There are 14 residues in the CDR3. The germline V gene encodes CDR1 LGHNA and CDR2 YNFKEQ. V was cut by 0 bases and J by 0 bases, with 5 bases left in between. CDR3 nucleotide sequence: TGTGCCAGCAGCCAAGAACAGGTGAACACTGAAGCTTTCTTT. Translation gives CASSQEQVNTEAFF.

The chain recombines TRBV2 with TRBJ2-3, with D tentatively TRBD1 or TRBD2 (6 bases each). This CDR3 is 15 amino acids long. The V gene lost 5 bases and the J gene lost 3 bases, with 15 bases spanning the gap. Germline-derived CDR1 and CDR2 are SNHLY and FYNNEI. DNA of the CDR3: TGTGCCAGCAGTAAGTGGGGGGCAGCGACAGATACGCAGTATTTT. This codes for CASSKWGAATDTQYF.

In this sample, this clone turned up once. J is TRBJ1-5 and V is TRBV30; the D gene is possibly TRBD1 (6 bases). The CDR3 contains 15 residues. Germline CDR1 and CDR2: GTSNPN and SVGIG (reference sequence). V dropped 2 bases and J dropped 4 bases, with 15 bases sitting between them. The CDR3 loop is CAWSHRGGANQPQHF. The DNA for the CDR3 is TGTGCCTGGAGTCACCGAGGGGGGGCTAATCAGCCCCAGCATTTT.

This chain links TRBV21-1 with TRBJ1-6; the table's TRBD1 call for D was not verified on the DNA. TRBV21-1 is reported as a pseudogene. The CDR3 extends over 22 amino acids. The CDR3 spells CASSKPTPPYGTGAGQNSPLHF. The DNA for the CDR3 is TGTGCCAGCAGCAAGCCTACCCCCCCCTACGGGACAGGGGCCGGGCAAAATTCACCCCTCCACTTT.

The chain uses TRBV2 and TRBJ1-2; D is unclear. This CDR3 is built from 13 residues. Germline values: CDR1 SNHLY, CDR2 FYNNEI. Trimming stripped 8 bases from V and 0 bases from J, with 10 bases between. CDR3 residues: CASFTVTNYGYTF. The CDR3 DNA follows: TGTGCCAGCTTCACAGTGACTAACTATGGCTACACCTTC.